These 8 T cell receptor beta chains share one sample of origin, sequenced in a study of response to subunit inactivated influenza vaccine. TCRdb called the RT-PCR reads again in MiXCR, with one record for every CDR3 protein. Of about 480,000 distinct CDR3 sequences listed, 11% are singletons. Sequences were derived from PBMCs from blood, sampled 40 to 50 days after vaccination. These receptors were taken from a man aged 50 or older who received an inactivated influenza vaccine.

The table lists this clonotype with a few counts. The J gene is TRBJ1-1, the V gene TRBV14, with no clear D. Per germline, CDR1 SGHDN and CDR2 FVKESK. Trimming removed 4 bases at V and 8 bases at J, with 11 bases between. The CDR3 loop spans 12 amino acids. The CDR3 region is CASSPRSGEAFF. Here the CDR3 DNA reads TGTGCCAGCAGCCCGCGCTCGGGGGAAGCTTTCTTT.

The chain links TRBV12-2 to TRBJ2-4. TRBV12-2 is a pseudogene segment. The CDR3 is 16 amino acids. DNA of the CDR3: TGTGCAAGTCGCTTAGCGTCCCAAGTCGATGGAGACATTCAGTACTTC. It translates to CASRLASQVDGDIQYF.

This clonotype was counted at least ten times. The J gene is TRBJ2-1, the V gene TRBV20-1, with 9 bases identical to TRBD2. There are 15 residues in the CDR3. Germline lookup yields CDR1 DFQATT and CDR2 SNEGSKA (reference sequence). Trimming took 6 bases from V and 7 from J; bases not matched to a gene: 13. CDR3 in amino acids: CSATPGAGGRNEQFF. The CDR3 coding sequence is TGCAGTGCCACCCCCGGCGCGGGGGGGCGGAATGAGCAGTTCTTC.

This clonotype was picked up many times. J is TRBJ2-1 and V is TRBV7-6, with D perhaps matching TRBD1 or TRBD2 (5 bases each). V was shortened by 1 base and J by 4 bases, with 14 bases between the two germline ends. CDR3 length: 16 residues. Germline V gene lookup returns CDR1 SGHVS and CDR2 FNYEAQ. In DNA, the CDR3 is TGTGCCAGCAGCTTAGGTGGGACGTTGTTTTACAATGAGCAGTTCTTC. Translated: CASSLGGTLFYNEQFF.

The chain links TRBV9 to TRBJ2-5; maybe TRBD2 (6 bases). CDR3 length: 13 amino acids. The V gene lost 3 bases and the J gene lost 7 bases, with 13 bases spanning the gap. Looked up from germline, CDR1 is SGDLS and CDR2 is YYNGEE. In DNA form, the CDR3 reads TGTGCCAGCAGCGCTTCGGGGGTAATGACCCAGTACTTC. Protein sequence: CASSASGVMTQYF.

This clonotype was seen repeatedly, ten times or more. As DNA, the CDR3 is TGTGCCAGCAACAGACTAGCGGGGGGAAGCACAGATACGCAGTATTTT. This codes for CASNRLAGGSTDTQYF. The chain joins TRBV7-2 to TRBJ2-3; 13 bases are shared with TRBD2. The CDR3 has 16 residues. Germline V gene data show CDR1 as SGHTA and CDR2 as FQGNSA. Trimming at V came to 7 bases and at J to 0 bases, leaving 4 bases not matched to a gene. Full variable domain (remainder filled in from reference TRBV7-2 and TRBJ2-3): GAGVSQSPSNKVTEKGKDVELRCDPISGHTALYWYRQSLGQGLEFLIYFQGNSAPDKSGLPSDRFSAERTGGSVSTLTIQRTQQEDSAVYLCASNRLAGGSTDTQYFGPGTRLTVL.

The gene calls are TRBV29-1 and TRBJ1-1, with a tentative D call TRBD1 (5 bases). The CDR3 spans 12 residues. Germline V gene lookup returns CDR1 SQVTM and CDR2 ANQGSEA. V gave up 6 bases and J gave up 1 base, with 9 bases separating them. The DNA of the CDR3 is TGCAGCGTGGGACGGGAGAACACTGAAGCTTTCTTT. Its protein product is CSVGRENTEAFF.

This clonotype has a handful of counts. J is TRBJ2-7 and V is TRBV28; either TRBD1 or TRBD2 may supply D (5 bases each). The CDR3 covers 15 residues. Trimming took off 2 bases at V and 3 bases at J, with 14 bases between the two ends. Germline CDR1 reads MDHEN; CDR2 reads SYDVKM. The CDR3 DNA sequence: TGTGCCAGCAGTTTAAGCTCCTTTGGGGGCTACGAGCAGTACTTC. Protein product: CASSLSSFGGYEQYF.